This TCR beta chain was obtained from a study of T cells in Graves' hyperthyroidism and ophthalmopathy (dated by TCRdb to between 2018 and 2021). At the level of the whole study: TCR V-J signatures able to tell the groups apart were searched for in a discovery cohort of some 97 patients, of whom roughly 42 had Graves' ophthalmopathy and about 60 had stable Graves' hyperthyroidism. Whether ophthalmopathy could be predicted prospectively was tested in an independent validation cohort made up of roughly 20 hyperthyroidism patients plus 17 patients who later progressed to ophthalmopathy. The approximately 95 discovery patients were divided at random into training and test sets in a 7:3 ratio. In about 6 Graves' hyperthyroidism patients, the study also compared T-cell repertoires from thyroid tissue with T-cell repertoires from blood. After sampling, hyperthyroidism patients received methimazole starting at 30 mg daily, and ophthalmopathy patients received high-dose intravenous methylprednisolone. TCR Vbeta CDR3 sequencing of approximately 140 peripheral blood samples (about 45 ophthalmopathy, 75 to 80 hyperthyroidism and roughly 17 progressor patients) is reported in the paper. The paper's findings and limits, for the study overall: Most expanded thyroid clonotypes (frequency above 0.001) were also detected in blood, a finding suggesting that blood repertoires may reflect thyroid immune responses. In validation, progression to ophthalmopathy was predicted by the model with nearly 71% sensitivity and roughly 76% specificity, a median of 6.5 months before onset. Ophthalmopathy was separated from stable hyperthyroidism by a 13 V-J signature model, with 85% to 90% sensitivity and about 81% specificity obtained in cross-validation and 80%/75% obtained in testing. No statistical method was used to fix the sample size in advance, and group allocation was not hidden from the investigators.

Amplification of TCR beta CDR3 regions was carried out from RNA transcripts. The first round of RT-PCR for the TCR CDR3 was performed with the HTBI primer set and the Qiagen OneStep RT-PCR kit. A second multiplex PCR round built the libraries, followed by size selection and purification. The libraries were sequenced on an Illumina HiSeq2000 using paired-end 100 bp reads. Per the source publication's procedure: SOAPnuke was used to process the raw data, with reads discarded if the reads contained adapters or uncalled bases, had a mean Phred below 15, or lacked an exact constant-primer or identifier match. COPE v1.2.5 was used to merge high-quality paired reads, and clonotypes were defined as unique nucleotide sequences. MiTCR v1.1 was used to align clonotypes to the IMGT TRBV, TRBD and TRBJ reference segments. Analysis was restricted to V-J combinations with a frequency above 0.0001, which covered approximately 99% of repertoires. The TCS score was defined as F50 (clonal expansion) divided by E x V (chaos), with BLOSUM62-based TCRdist calculated between CDR3 peptides within each V-J. Welch's t-statistics and random forest reduced some 510 V-J features to 10 to 15, which were used in a naive Bayes classifier (R e1071). The Morisita-Horn index was used to measure how similar the thyroid and blood repertoires were. Using fastp trimming at Q25 and MiXCR clonotype assembly, TCRdb reanalyzed the public sequencing data and kept in-frame beta chains. Each CDR3 protein gets just one entry, which takes the most common genes and DNA from the rows behind it. TCRdb's processing, not the authors', yielded these V and J calls. For this sample there are roughly 500,000 distinct CDR3 sequences; about 45% appear just once. The biggest ten clones account for about two fifths of the sample.

As to this clonotype: The target of this receptor is not known. Base qualities are not provided; no much larger clone lies one nucleotide away.

After removal of 6 bases from V and 13 bases from J, the junction retains 11 bases not matched to a gene. Based on the germline V gene, the CDR1 and CDR2 sequences are SQVTM and ANQGSEA. From its cysteine to its phenylalanine, the CDR3 spans 13 amino acids. Solely the CDR3 DNA is kept, with 39 bases framed from the first base. Patients with uncontrolled infections, other autoimmune diseases, pregnancy or lactation were excluded. Clinical symptoms, serum thyroxine and TRAb, thyroid ultrasound, and orbital computed tomography formed the basis for the diagnoses. Total RNA was extracted using Trizol reagent, and RNA quality was assessed on an Agilent 2100 Bioanalyzer.

In this chain, TRBV29-1 is recombined with TRBJ1-6; TRBD1 aligns with 8 central bases. The sample was peripheral blood or thyroid tissue (not recorded which). The source of this sequence is an adult woman with Graves' disease, either hyperthyroidism or ophthalmopathy (not recorded which). The encoded CDR3 is CSVRTGRMEPLHF. Read as DNA, the sequence is TGCAGCGTCCGGACAGGGAGGATGGAGCCCCTCCACTTT.